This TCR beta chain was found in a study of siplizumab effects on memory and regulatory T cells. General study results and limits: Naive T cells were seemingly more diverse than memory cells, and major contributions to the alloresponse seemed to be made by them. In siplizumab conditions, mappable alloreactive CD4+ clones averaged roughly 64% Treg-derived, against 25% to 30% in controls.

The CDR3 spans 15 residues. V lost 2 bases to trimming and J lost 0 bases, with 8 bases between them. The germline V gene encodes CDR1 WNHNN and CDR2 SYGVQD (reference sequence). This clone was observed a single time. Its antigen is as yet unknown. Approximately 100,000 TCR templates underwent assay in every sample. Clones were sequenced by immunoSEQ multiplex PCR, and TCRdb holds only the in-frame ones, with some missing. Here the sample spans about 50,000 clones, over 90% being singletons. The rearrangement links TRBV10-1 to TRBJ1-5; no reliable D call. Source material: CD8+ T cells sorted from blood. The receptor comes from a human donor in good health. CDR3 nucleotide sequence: TGCGCCAGCAGTGAGGGGAGGTATAGCAATCAGCCCCAGCATTTT. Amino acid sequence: CASSEGRYSNQPQHF.